This TCR beta chain was recorded in a study of liver allograft versus peripheral blood T cells. The overall study: Intrahepatic T cell receptor repertoires from transplanted livers were compared against repertoires in recipients' peripheral blood. Study-wide findings and caveats: According to reports, the T cell receptor repertoires inside liver allografts differed from those in peripheral blood.

TCRdb re-called the reads with MiXCR, one entry per CDR3 protein. The sample has approximately 9,000 distinct CDR3 sequences, 15% to 20% seen once; the top ten hold about 25%. In germline, CDR1 is LNHDA, CDR2 SQIVND (reference sequence). This CDR3 contains 16 residues. Trimming at V came to 6 bases and at J to 6 bases, leaving 15 bases not matched to a gene. This clonotype is labeled as medium-sized. As yet, its antigen is unknown. The chain employs TRBV19 and TRBJ1-2; 8 bases agree with TRBD1. This sequence was found in a human patient who had a liver transplant. The T cells may come from the graft donor. In DNA, the CDR3 is TGTGCCAGTAGGGTGGCGGGACAGGTGAATTTCGATGGCTACACCTTC. Translated, it gives CASRVAGQVNFDGYTF.